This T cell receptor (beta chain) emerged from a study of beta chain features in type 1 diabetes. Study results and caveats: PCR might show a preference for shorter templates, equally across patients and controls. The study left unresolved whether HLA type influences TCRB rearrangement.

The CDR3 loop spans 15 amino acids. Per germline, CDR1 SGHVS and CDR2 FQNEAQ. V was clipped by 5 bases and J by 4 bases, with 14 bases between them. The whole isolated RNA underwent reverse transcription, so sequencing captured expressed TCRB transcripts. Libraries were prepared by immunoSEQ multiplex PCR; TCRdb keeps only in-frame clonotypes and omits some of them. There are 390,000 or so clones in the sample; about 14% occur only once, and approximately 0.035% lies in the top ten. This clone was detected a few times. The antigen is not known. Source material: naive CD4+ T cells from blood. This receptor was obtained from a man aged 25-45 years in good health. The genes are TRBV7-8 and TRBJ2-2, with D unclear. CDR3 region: CASSLLRWRTGELFF. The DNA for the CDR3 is TGTGCCAGCAGCCTGCTACGGTGGCGCACCGGGGAGCTGTTTTTT.